Following are 2 T cell receptor beta chains from one sample sequenced in a study of blood T cell repertoires in COVID-19. Only in-frame clones appear in the TCRdb table, and some are missing; sequencing was by immunoSEQ multiplex PCR. The sample contains about 210,000 clones, more than 75% of which appear only once. Sequenced: peripheral blood. The receptors were gathered from a woman in her thirties or forties with acute or convalescent COVID-19.

Worth noting for this clone: One junction end disagrees with the germline gene, perhaps due to a read error. The CDR3 DNA sequence: TGTGCCAGCAGGACAAACGGACTAGCGGGAGGGGAGGTCTTC. Translation gives CASRTNGLAGGEVF. V is TRBV6-5 and J is TRBJ2-4; 15 nucleotides line up with TRBD2. Germline CDR1 reads MNHEY; CDR2 reads SVGAGI. The CDR3 is 14 amino acids.

The rearrangement links TRBV19 to TRBJ1-4, with D tentatively TRBD1 (6 bases). The CDR3 runs to 17 residues. CDR1 LNHDA and CDR2 SQIVND come from the germline V gene (reference sequence). Trimming shortened V by 0 bases and J by 5 bases, and 16 bases separated the two germline ends. The CDR3 reads CASSIDLWTARNEKLFF. In DNA, the CDR3 is TGTGCCAGTAGTATAGACCTCTGGACAGCCAGGAATGAAAAACTGTTTTTT. Supplemented by reference TRBV19 and TRBJ1-4, the full variable domain reads DGGITQSPKYLFRKEGQNVTLSCEQNLNHDAMYWYRQDPGQGLRLIYYSQIVNDFQKGDIAEGYSVSREKKESFPLTVTSAQKNPTAFYLCASSIDLWTARNEKLFFGSGTQLSVL.